This entry lists 8 T cell receptor beta chains sequenced from one sample in a study of response to subunit inactivated influenza vaccine. TCRdb itself ran the RT-PCR reads through MiXCR, one entry per CDR3 protein. The sample consists of approximately 700,000 distinct CDR3 sequences, approximately 15% of them appearing once. Sequenced here: PBMCs from blood, sampled approximately 15 days before vaccination. The receptors originated from a man aged 45 to 65 who received an inactivated influenza vaccine.

This chain uses TRBV4-1 with TRBJ2-4, with no clear D. The CDR3 extends over 15 amino acids. V was pared by 1 base and J by 0 bases, with 7 bases between. Looked up from germline, CDR1 is MGHRA and CDR2 is YSYEKL. The CDR3 DNA follows: TGCGCCAGCAGCCAAGTAGGAGCAGCCAAAAACATTCAGTACTTC. Residues: CASSQVGAAKNIQYF.

V is TRBV5-1 and J is TRBJ2-3; no definite D call. The CDR3 is made up of 13 amino acids. The V end lost 3 bases, the J end lost 2 bases, and 7 bases lay between the germline ends. CDR1 and CDR2 from the germline V gene are SGHRS and YFSETQ. CDR3 sequence (DNA): TGCGCCAGCAGCTCCTCCCCCACAGATACGCAGTATTTT. Amino acid sequence: CASSSSPTDTQYF.

This clonotype was counted many times. The gene calls are TRBV12-3 or TRBV12-4 and TRBJ2-5; 12 bases align to TRBD2. The CDR3 totals 17 residues. The ends lost 4 bases at V and 5 bases at J; junction bases unmatched: 11. CDR3 loop: CASSWTTSGGSRETQYF. The CDR3 DNA sequence: TGTGCCAGCAGTTGGACGACTAGCGGGGGATCGAGGGAGACCCAGTACTTC.

This clonotype was counted a few times. The J gene is TRBJ2-3, the V gene TRBV5-5, with TRBD1 matching 8 bases. V gave up 0 bases and J gave up 6 bases; unmatched junction bases: 6. Germline-derived CDR1 and CDR2 are SGHKS and YYEKEE (reference sequence). CDR3 size: 15 residues. CDR3 amino acids: CASSLGQGMVDTQYF. The CDR3 bases are TGTGCCAGCAGCTTGGGACAGGGGATGGTCGATACGCAGTATTTT. The full variable domain, its missing parts supplied by reference TRBV5-5 and TRBJ2-3, is DAGVTQSPTHLIKTRGQQVTLRCSPISGHKSVSWYQQVLGQGPQFIFQYYEKEERGRGNFPDRFSARQFPNYSSELNVNALLLGDSALYLCASSLGQGMVDTQYFGPGTRLTVL.

V gene TRBV6-1 combines with J gene TRBJ1-2; possibly TRBD1 for D (5 bases). Germline V gives CDR1 MNHNS, CDR2 SASEGT. The V end lost 6 bases, the J end lost 2 bases, and 16 bases lay between the germline ends. The CDR3 is 15 amino acids. The CDR3 reads CASSPQGVTNYGYTF. The CDR3 nucleotides read TGTGCCAGCAGCCCCCAAGGGGTAACGAACTATGGCTACACCTTC.

In regard to this clonotype: A much larger clone lies a single base off, so this may be a read error. The rearrangement joins TRBV18 to TRBJ1-5, with TRBD1 as a possible D gene (5 bases). The germline CDR1 and CDR2 sequences are KGHSH and LQKENI. This CDR3 spans 16 amino acids. CDR3 protein: CASSPQQGDWNQHQHF. The CDR3, as DNA: TGTGCCAGCTCACCACAGCAGGGAGATTGGAATCAGCACCAGCATTTT.

This clonotype showed up just a few times. The rearrangement joins TRBV12-3 or TRBV12-4 to TRBJ1-4; 9 nucleotides line up with TRBD1. After removal of 6 bases from V and 6 bases from J, the junction contained 8 bases not matched to a gene. The length of the CDR3 is 15 residues. This CDR3 is CASSLLQGAHEKLFF. DNA for the CDR3: TGTGCCAGCAGCTTATTACAGGGGGCGCATGAAAAACTGTTTTTT.

This clonotype was seen more than once but under ten times. The chain has TRBV7-2 and TRBJ1-5; 8 bases map to TRBD1. Losses at the gene ends were 0 bases for V and 11 bases for J; bases not matched to a gene: 9. Per the germline V gene, CDR1 is SGHTA and CDR2 is FQGNSA. CDR3 length equals 15 residues. CDR3 nucleotide sequence: TGTGCCAGCAGCTTAGCGGGGTCCACAGGGGGGGCCCAGCATTTT. Amino acids: CASSLAGSTGGAQHF. The complete variable domain, with remaining parts taken from reference TRBV7-2 and TRBJ1-5, reads GAGVSQSPSNKVTEKGKDVELRCDPISGHTALYWYRQSLGQGLEFLIYFQGNSAPDKSGLPSDRFSAERTGGSVSTLTIQRTQQEDSAVYLCASSLAGSTGGAQHFGDGTRLSIL.